These T cell receptor beta chains were read from a single sample in a study of blood T cell repertoires in COVID-19. Only in-frame clones appear in the TCRdb table, and some are missing; sequencing was by immunoSEQ multiplex PCR. The table lists roughly 410,000 clones, over 75% of them singletons. The material sequenced was peripheral blood. The receptors stem from a woman aged 40-49 years with COVID-19, enrolled during active disease. Both conserved end residues are trimmed from each CDR3. D genes are given only for firm matches. Some rows have no size entry. The others give once, few or many, or a class for an expanded clone.

TRBV12-5	once	-	TRBJ2-1	ASGLVSVASYNEQF
TRBV7-2	-	-	TRBJ1-5	ASSLGPGNQPQH
TRBV4-3	-	TRBD1	TRBJ1-5	ASSHGQGVQPQH
TRBV13	-	-	TRBJ2-6	ASSSAGGVANVLT
TRBV30	-	-	TRBJ2-7	AWSVPGTSNSYEQY
TRBV11-2	-	-	TRBJ2-4	ASSLDRSLNSQY
TRBV6-4	-	TRBD2	TRBJ2-2	ASTVLAGVTTGELF
TRBV6-5	-	TRBD1	TRBJ1-2	ARTGSLGYT
TRBV28	-	TRBD1	TRBJ2-7	ASQTGQAYEQY
TRBV6-2/TRBV6-3	-	-	TRBJ1-5	ASSFRDQPQH
TRBV2	-	-	TRBJ2-5	ASRERGETQY